Given below is one TCR beta chain in context. These data come from a study of blood T cell repertoires in COVID-19. Whole-study context: The analysed material was cDNA or gDNA that came from T cells, B-cell-depleted T cells, or PBMCs.

In the authors' workflow: Reference gene primers were amplified, and this amplification served to estimate nucleated cell counts. Only in-frame clones appear in the TCRdb table, and some are missing; sequencing was by immunoSEQ multiplex PCR. That table gives V, J and clone size, and the DNA gave D and trimming. The data contain about 120,000 clones, about 88% of them singletons. This CDR3 region has 15 residues. V shed 6 bases and J 2 bases; nucleotides not matched to a gene: 6. Germline V gives CDR1 MNHEY, CDR2 SVGEGT. The receptor's source is a man over 45 with active COVID-19. The chain has TRBV6-2 or TRBV6-3 and TRBJ1-5; 8 positions agree with TRBD1. Sequencing input: peripheral blood. CDR3 nucleotides: TGTGCCAGCAGCCTACACAGGGGGGGCAATCAGCCCCAGCATTTT. Amino acids: CASSLHRGGNQPQHF.